These 5 T cell receptor beta chains were all obtained from the same sample, sequenced in a study of cytomegalovirus exposure and HLA in healthy donors (dated by TCRdb to 2016 to 2017). Libraries were built with the immunoSEQ multiplex PCR assay. TCRdb holds this immuneACCESS table with in-frame rearrangements only. Some clones are missing; in checked studies, unresolved V genes explain under half, and the rest has no known cause. The sample table lists tens of thousands of clones, more than 70% of them with a count of one. About 12% of the sample belongs to the ten largest clones. Sequenced sample: PBMCs. The receptors stem from a woman between 18 and 29 years old in good health and CMV-seropositive.

The rearrangement uses TRBV21-1 and TRBJ2-3; the tabulated D call, TRBD2, remains unverified against the DNA. TRBV21-1 is termed a pseudogene. This CDR3 comprises 13 residues. The CDR3 reads CASSRRATDTQYF. In nucleotides, the CDR3 is TGTGCCAGCAGTAGGAGAGCCACAGATACGCAGTATTTT.

The chain couples TRBV11-2 to TRBJ2-3, with 12 positions matching TRBD2. Unmatched junction bases numbered 6, after V lost 5 bases and J lost 6 bases. The CDR3 runs 15 residues. Germline V gene data show CDR1 as SGHAT and CDR2 as FQNNGV. As DNA, the CDR3 is TGTGCCAGCAGCCATCCTAGCGGGGGGGCGGATACGCAGTATTTT. Protein product: CASSHPSGGADTQYF.

This clone was seen many times. The chain has TRBV6-1 and TRBJ2-3; 8 bases line up with TRBD1. The CDR3 contains 15 residues. CDR1 is MNHNS, CDR2 SASEGT, per germline. V was clipped by 0 bases and J by 5 bases; unmatched bases: 4. The DNA for the CDR3 is TGTGCCAGCAGTGAAGCGCAGGGGGCGGTAGATACGCAGTATTTT. Protein product: CASSEAQGAVDTQYF.

The chain joins TRBV5-1 to TRBJ1-1; 9 bases are a match to TRBD1. The CDR3 sequence is 16 residues long. The junction had 4 bases not matched to a gene; V was cut back by 0 bases and J by 1 base. Germline V gene data show CDR1 as SGHRS and CDR2 as YFSETQ. CDR3 in amino acids: CASSLGDRVQNTEAFF. DNA for the CDR3: TGCGCCAGCAGCTTGGGGGACAGGGTCCAGAACACTGAAGCTTTCTTT.

The chain employs TRBV5-4 and TRBJ1-4; TRBD1 is a possible D gene (5 bases). CDR1 is SGHNT, CDR2 YYREEE, per germline (reference sequence). This CDR3 contains 14 residues. V gave up 0 bases and J gave up 6 bases, with 9 bases separating them. The CDR3 DNA is TGTGCCAGCAGCTTGGGAGCGGGGGATGAAAAACTGTTTTTT. The encoded protein is CASSLGAGDEKLFF.